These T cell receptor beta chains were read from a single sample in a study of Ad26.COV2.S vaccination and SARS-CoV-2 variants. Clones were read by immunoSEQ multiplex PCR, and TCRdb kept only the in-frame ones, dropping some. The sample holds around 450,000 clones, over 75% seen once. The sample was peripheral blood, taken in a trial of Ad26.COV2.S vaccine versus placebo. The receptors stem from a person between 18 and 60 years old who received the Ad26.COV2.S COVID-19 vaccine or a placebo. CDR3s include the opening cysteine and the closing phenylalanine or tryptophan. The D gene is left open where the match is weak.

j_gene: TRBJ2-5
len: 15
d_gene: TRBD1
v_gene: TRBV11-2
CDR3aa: CASSLGQGVWETQYF

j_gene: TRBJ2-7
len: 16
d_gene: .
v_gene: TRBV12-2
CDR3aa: CASRPVRTGRGDEQYF

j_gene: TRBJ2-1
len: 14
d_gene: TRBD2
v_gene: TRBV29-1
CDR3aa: CSVASGGSYNEQFF

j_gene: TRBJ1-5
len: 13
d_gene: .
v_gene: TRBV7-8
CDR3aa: CASSSDRNQPQHF

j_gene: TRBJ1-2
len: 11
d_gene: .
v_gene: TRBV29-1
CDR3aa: CSSKEANGYTF

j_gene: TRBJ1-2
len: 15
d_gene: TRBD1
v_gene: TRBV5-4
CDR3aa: CASSLEQGDNYGYTF

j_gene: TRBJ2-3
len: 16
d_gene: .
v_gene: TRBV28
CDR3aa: CASSLYAASSTDTQYF

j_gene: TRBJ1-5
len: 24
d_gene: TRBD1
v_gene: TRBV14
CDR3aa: CASSHHNTNPRGGTESYSNQPQHF

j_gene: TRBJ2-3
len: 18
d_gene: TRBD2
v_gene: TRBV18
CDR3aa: CASSPKLAGTLSTDTQYF

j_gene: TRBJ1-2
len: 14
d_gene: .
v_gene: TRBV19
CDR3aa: CASSIVGVIYGYTF

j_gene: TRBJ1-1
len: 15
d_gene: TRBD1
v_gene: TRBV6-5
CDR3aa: CASIPRRTGTSEAFF

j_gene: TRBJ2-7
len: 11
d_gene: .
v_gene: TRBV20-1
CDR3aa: CSAELGYEQYF

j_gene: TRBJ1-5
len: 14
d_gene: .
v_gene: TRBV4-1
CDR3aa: CASSQDRQWQPQHF

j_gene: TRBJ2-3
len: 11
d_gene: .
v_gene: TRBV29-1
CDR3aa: CSVGRSDTQYF

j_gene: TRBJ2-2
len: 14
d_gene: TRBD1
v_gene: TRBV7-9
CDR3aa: CASSRDSATGELFF

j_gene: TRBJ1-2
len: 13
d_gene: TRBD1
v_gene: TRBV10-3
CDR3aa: CAISESNRGGYTF

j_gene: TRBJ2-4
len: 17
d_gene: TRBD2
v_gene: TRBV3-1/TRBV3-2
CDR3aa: CASSAGASGWPRDIQYF

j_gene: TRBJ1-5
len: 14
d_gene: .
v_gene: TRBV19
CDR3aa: CASSTERYISPQHF